These 12 T cell receptor beta chains were sequenced from one sample in a study of T cell repertoires in cytomegalovirus infection. No cognate antigen is known for these TCRs. Via MiXCR, TCRdb re-called the reads, giving one row per CDR3 protein. The repertoire holds about a million distinct CDR3 sequences, with around 31% as singletons. The starting material was cultured CD8+ T cells from PBMCs, obtained from culture after CMV antigen stimulation. These receptors were collected from a human donor in good health (CMV status not recorded). Some clones in this sample may be carry-over from other donors' samples.

This clonotype appeared a few times. In DNA, the CDR3 is TGTGCCAGCAGCACTAGGATCGAGACCCAGTACTTC. Translation gives CASSTRIETQYF. This chain links TRBV7-6 with TRBJ2-5; D is possibly TRBD2 (5 bases). Looked up from germline, CDR1 is SGHVS and CDR2 is FNYEAQ. The CDR3 length is 12 residues. The germline V and J ends were trimmed by 5 bases and 5 bases, with 9 bases remaining between them.

The chain is built from TRBV2 and TRBJ2-2, with 11 bases aligning to TRBD1. Looked up from germline, CDR1 is SNHLY and CDR2 is FYNNEI. The CDR3 covers 16 residues. The junction had 10 bases not matched to a gene; V was cut back by 6 bases and J by 7 bases. The CDR3 DNA reads TGTGCCAGCAGGCACCCGGGACAGGGGGTCAGCGGGGAGCTGTTTTTT. As protein: CASRHPGQGVSGELFF.

The chain links TRBV7-8 to TRBJ2-1; D not certain. This CDR3 has 12 residues. Germline-derived CDR1 and CDR2 are SGHVS and FQNEAQ. V lost 6 bases and J 9 bases, leaving 12 bases between the germline ends. CDR3 sequence: CASRGREVEQFF. DNA of the CDR3: TGTGCCAGCAGGGGAAGAGAAGTTGAGCAGTTCTTC. Using reference TRBV7-8 and TRBJ2-1 for the parts outside the CDR3, the full variable domain is GAGVSQSPRYKVAKRGQDVALRCDPISGHVSLFWYQQALGQGPEFLTYFQNEAQLDKSGLPSDRFFAERPEGSVSTLKIQRTQQEDSAVYLCASRGREVEQFFGPGTRLTVL.

This rearrangement joins TRBV7-9 to TRBJ2-1; 8 bases align to TRBD1. The junction had 10 bases not matched to a gene; V was cut back by 5 bases and J by 7 bases. This CDR3 has 15 amino acids. Germline CDR1 reads SEHNR; CDR2 reads FQNEAQ (reference sequence). CDR3 sequence (DNA): TGTGCCAGCAGCATCCCACCAGGGGGCTGGAATGAGCAGTTCTTC. This gives the protein CASSIPPGGWNEQFF.

This clonotype was seen only a few times. This rearrangement joins TRBV5-6 to TRBJ1-6, with 9 bases fitting TRBD1. The CDR3 has 16 residues. Germline loops: CDR1 SGHDT, CDR2 YYEEEE. V trimming: 2 bases; J trimming: 10 bases; junction bases outside the gene matches: 10. The CDR3 reads CASSLGVTGGRSPLHF. CDR3 coding DNA: TGTGCCAGCAGCTTAGGAGTGACAGGGGGTCGGTCACCCCTCCACTTT.

This clonotype has at least ten counts. The chain uses TRBV7-8 and TRBJ2-1, with D possibly being TRBD1 (5 bases). Germline lookup yields CDR1 SGHVS and CDR2 FQNEAQ. Trimming left V 8 bases short and J 4 bases short, with 12 bases between. There are 13 residues in the CDR3. This chain's CDR3 is CASGAVGYNEQFF. CDR3 bases: TGTGCCAGCGGGGCAGTGGGGTACAATGAGCAGTTCTTC.

This clonotype was seen a few times. This sequence joins TRBV7-6 and TRBJ2-5, with D uncertain. CDR3 length equals 14 residues. Per germline, CDR1 SGHVS and CDR2 FNYEAQ. Trimming cost V 2 bases and J 2 bases, with 9 bases left between them. The CDR3, as DNA: TGTGCCAGCAGCTTAAGGCAAGATCAAGAGACCCAGTACTTC. Amino acids: CASSLRQDQETQYF.

The CDR3 here is CASSLILQGPSEKLFF. In DNA form, the CDR3 reads TGTGCCAGCAGTTTAATTTTACAGGGGCCTAGTGAAAAACTGTTTTTT. The chain combines TRBV28 with TRBJ1-4; 7 nucleotides match TRBD1. V lost 2 bases and J lost 7; bases outside the gene matches: 10. This CDR3 comprises 16 residues. Germline CDR1 and CDR2: MDHEN and SYDVKM. Complete variable domain (other parts from reference TRBV28 and TRBJ1-4): DVKVTQSSRYLVKRTGEKVFLECVQDMDHENMFWYRQDPGLGLRLIYFSYDVKMKEKGDIPEGYSVSREKKERFSLILESASTNQTSMYLCASSLILQGPSEKLFFGSGTQLSVL.

The table lists this clonotype with a few counts. The V call is TRBV6-2 or TRBV6-3, the J call TRBJ2-7; no definite D call. CDR3 length: 12 amino acids. Between the trimmed V and J ends, which lost 0 bases and 5 bases, there was a span of 5 bases. Germline values: CDR1 MNHEY, CDR2 SVGEGT. The CDR3 region has the DNA TGTGCCAGCAGTTACTCGCTGAACGAGCAGTACGTC. Translating it yields CASSYSLNEQYV.

V and J are TRBV27 and TRBJ2-3, with D perhaps being TRBD1 or TRBD2 (6 bases each). CDR1 MNHEY and CDR2 SMNVEV come from the germline V gene (reference sequence). Trimming took off 5 bases at V and 8 bases at J, with 11 bases between the two ends. CDR3 length equals 12 residues. CDR3 residues: CASSPPGATQYF. The DNA for the CDR3 is TGTGCCAGCAGTCCCCCGGGGGCTACGCAGTATTTT.

The CDR3 sequence is CASSFLRTLRGSSSYEQYV. The CDR3 coding sequence is TGTGCCAGCAGTTTTCTCAGGACATTAAGGGGGTCTAGCTCCTACGAGCAGTACGTC. The rearrangement uses TRBV6-6 and TRBJ2-7; tentatively, D is TRBD1 (6 bases). The V gene's germline CDR1 is MNHNY and CDR2 SVGAGI (reference sequence). The V end was cut by 4 bases, the J end by 0 bases, with 25 bases between. This CDR3 comprises 19 residues.

The V gene is TRBV7-9, the J gene TRBJ2-5; 10 bases are a match to TRBD1. The CDR3 consists of 16 residues. V dropped 5 bases and J dropped 5; count of bases not matched to a gene: 11. Looked up from germline, CDR1 is SEHNR and CDR2 is FQNEAQ (reference sequence). The chain's CDR3 is CASSPRPGQGIETQYF. The CDR3 region has the DNA TGTGCCAGCAGCCCCCGGCCGGGACAGGGGATTGAGACCCAGTACTTC.